Presented here are 18 T cell receptor beta chains from one specimen sequenced in a study of shared clonotypes between healthy human individuals. Clones were read by immunoSEQ multiplex PCR, and TCRdb kept only the in-frame ones, dropping some. The sample consists of some 2.4 million clones, roughly 93% of them appearing once. Sample: naive CD4+ T cells from PBMCs. Subset indicated: CD45RA+ positively selected. These receptor sequences come from a man between 18 and 29 years old in good health. Some clones in this sample may be carry-over from other donors' samples.

V gene TRBV9 combines with J gene TRBJ2-3; 13 bases map to TRBD2. CDR3 length equals 17 residues. V lost 3 bases and J lost 5; bases outside the gene matches: 9. From germline, CDR1 is SGDLS and CDR2 YYNGEE. The CDR3 DNA is TGTGCCAGCAGCGCCATTGGACTAGCGGGAGTGCTAGATACGCAGTATTTT. Encoded protein: CASSAIGLAGVLDTQYF.

The CDR3: CASSFSRGSANYGYTF. The CDR3 DNA reads TGTGCCAGCAGCTTCAGTCGGGGGTCAGCGAACTATGGCTACACCTTC. The chain combines TRBV11-2 with TRBJ1-2, with D possibly matching TRBD1 (5 bases). CDR3 size: 16 residues. Germline V CDR1 and CDR2: SGHAT, FQNNGV. The V gene lost 3 bases and the J gene lost 2 bases, with 16 bases spanning the gap.

This rearrangement joins TRBV7-8 to TRBJ1-3; tentatively, D is TRBD1 (5 bases). The CDR3 sequence is 16 residues long. Per the germline V gene, CDR1 is SGHVS and CDR2 is FQNEAQ. With 3 bases removed from V and 0 bases from J, the gap between germline ends came to 12 bases. CDR3 sequence reads: CASSFGTANSGNTIYF. The CDR3 DNA reads as TGTGCCAGCAGCTTCGGGACGGCCAACTCTGGAAACACCATATATTTT. Using reference TRBV7-8 and TRBJ1-3 for the parts outside the CDR3, the full variable domain is GAGVSQSPRYKVAKRGQDVALRCDPISGHVSLFWYQQALGQGPEFLTYFQNEAQLDKSGLPSDRFFAERPEGSVSTLKIQRTQQEDSAVYLCASSFGTANSGNTIYFGEGSWLTVV.

This clone has just one count. The chain is built from TRBV6-5 and TRBJ1-3; D not certain. This CDR3 has 14 amino acids. Germline loops: CDR1 MNHEY, CDR2 SVGAGI. V shed 7 bases and J shed 0 bases, with 10 bases lying between them. The CDR3 DNA reads as TGTGCCAGCATCTCGGGGAGCTCTGGAAACACCATATATTTT. It yields the protein CASISGSSGNTIYF.

This sequence joins TRBV7-2 and TRBJ2-7; 8 bases are a match to TRBD2. Germline CDR1 is SGHTA and CDR2 is FQGNSA. This CDR3 comprises 15 residues. The trim removed 5 bases at V and 6 bases at J, leaving 12 bases unmatched. CDR3 nucleotide sequence: TGTGCCAGCAGCCTCCTAAGCGGGAGCGTCGGCGAGCAGTACTTC. Its protein product is CASSLLSGSVGEQYF.

This chain links TRBV29-1 with TRBJ2-1; 9 bases line up with TRBD2. Germline loops: CDR1 SQVTM, CDR2 ANQGSEA. This CDR3 has 14 amino acids. V trimming: 6 bases; J trimming: 2 bases; junction bases outside the gene matches: 5. CDR3 loop: CSVHGTSTYNEQFF. DNA of the CDR3: TGCAGCGTCCACGGGACTAGCACCTACAATGAGCAGTTCTTC.

The J gene is TRBJ2-7, the V gene TRBV4-3; 10 bases agree with TRBD1. V gave up 4 bases and J gave up 6 bases; unmatched junction bases: 9. Germline assignment: CDR1 LGHNA and CDR2 YSLEER. CDR3 length: 15 amino acids. The CDR3 DNA follows: TGCGCCAGCAGCCGAGAAGGGACAGGGGTGGTCGAGCAGTACTTC. This encodes CASSREGTGVVEQYF.

The V call is TRBV11-2, the J call TRBJ2-5; D may be TRBD2 (6 bases). Germline CDR1 and CDR2: SGHAT and FQNNGV. This CDR3 comprises 11 residues. V lost 8 bases to trimming and J lost 5 bases, with 9 bases between them. Written as DNA, the CDR3 is TGTGCCAGCTTGGGACTCGAGACCCAGTACTTC. Its protein is CASLGLETQYF.

The rearrangement links TRBV10-3 to TRBJ2-6, with 9 nucleotides matching TRBD1. Germline V gives CDR1 ENHRY, CDR2 SYGVKD. After removal of 9 bases from V and 0 bases from J, the junction contained 3 bases not matched to a gene. There are 15 residues in the CDR3. The CDR3 sequence: CAIRDRASGANVLTF. Written as DNA, the CDR3 is TGTGCCATTAGGGACAGGGCCTCTGGGGCCAACGTCCTGACTTTC.

The rearrangement joins TRBV5-1 to TRBJ2-1, with D maybe TRBD2 (7 bases). Between the trimmed V and J ends, which lost 0 bases and 8 bases, there was a span of 21 bases. Per the germline V gene, CDR1 is SGHRS and CDR2 is YFSETQ. The CDR3 has 17 amino acids. CDR3 sequence (DNA): TGCGCCAGCAGCTTGGTTCCCTCTACGGGGGGCAAGCATGAGCAGTTCTTC. This encodes CASSLVPSTGGKHEQFF.

With regard to this clone: The same CDR3 also results from other DNA sequences found in this sample. V is TRBV28 and J is TRBJ1-1; 8 bases align to TRBD1. The CDR3 consists of 13 residues. Unmatched junction bases numbered 2, after V lost 2 bases and J lost 6 bases. The germline CDR1 and CDR2 sequences are MDHEN and SYDVKM. CDR3 DNA: TGTGCCAGCAGTTTACCAGGGGGCCCTGAAGCTTTCTTT. It specifies CASSLPGGPEAFF.

The chain recombines TRBV15 with TRBJ2-1; no definite D call. The CDR3 sequence is 16 residues long. Germline V lookup: CDR1 LNHNV, CDR2 YYDKDF (reference sequence). With 1 base removed from V and 2 bases from J, the gap between germline ends came to 12 bases. In DNA form, the CDR3 reads TGTGCCACCAGCAGAGCCGGCTCTGCGGCCTACAATGAGCAGTTCTTC. The encoded protein is CATSRAGSAAYNEQFF.

As to this clone: At the DNA level, this CDR3 is encoded by other sequences in the same sample as well. This chain connects TRBV25-1 to TRBJ2-7; D remains unclear. CDR3 size: 11 residues. Trimming took off 4 bases at V and 3 bases at J, with 4 bases between the two ends. Germline values: CDR1 MGHDK, CDR2 SYGVNS. The CDR3 DNA reads as TGTGCCAGCAGTGGATACTACGAGCAGTACTTC. It translates to CASSGYYEQYF.

In regard to this clone: Other DNA variants within this sample encode the same CDR3. The chain uses TRBV5-1 and TRBJ2-5; D uncertain. This CDR3 comprises 12 residues. The V and J ends lost 2 bases and 2 bases respectively, with 4 bases between them. Germline V gives CDR1 SGHRS, CDR2 YFSETQ. The CDR3 protein is CASSFVQETQYF. For the CDR3, the DNA is TGCGCCAGCAGCTTCGTGCAAGAGACCCAGTACTTC.

As regards this clone: This same CDR3 is encoded by further DNA sequences in the sample. The chain recombines TRBV7-2 with TRBJ2-7; D is ambiguous. V lost 2 bases and J lost 3, with 8 bases in between. The CDR3 contains 13 residues. The germline V gene encodes CDR1 SGHTA and CDR2 FQGNSA. The CDR3 is CASSLSGSYEQYF. Written as DNA, the CDR3 is TGTGCCAGCAGCTTATCAGGAAGCTACGAGCAGTACTTC.

The V and J genes are TRBV7-2 and TRBJ2-3; possible D gene TRBD2, 5 bases. The germline V gene has CDR1 SGHTA and CDR2 FQGNSA. The CDR3 sequence is 13 residues long. The V and J ends lost 5 bases and 6 bases respectively, with 12 bases between them. The CDR3 spells CASSPTMRDTQYF. CDR3 bases: TGTGCCAGCAGCCCGACTATGAGGGATACGCAGTATTTT.

The rearrangement uses TRBV5-4 and TRBJ2-2, with no clear D. Germline V gene data show CDR1 as SGHNT and CDR2 as YYREEE (reference sequence). The CDR3 sequence is 15 residues long. Trimming left V 2 bases short and J 5 bases short, with 13 bases between. The CDR3 protein is CASSLGVGYTGELFF. CDR3 bases: TGTGCCAGCAGCTTAGGTGTAGGATATACCGGGGAGCTGTTTTTT.

This clone was seen only once. The chain is built from TRBV6-5 and TRBJ2-1; TRBD1 might be the D (6 bases). The V gene lost 2 bases and the J gene lost 10 bases, with 18 bases spanning the gap. Germline V gene data show CDR1 as MNHEY and CDR2 as SVGAGI. The CDR3 spans 15 residues. The chain's CDR3 is CASSYAYGPRGEQFF. In nucleotides, the CDR3 is TGTGCCAGCAGTTACGCCTATGGACCCAGGGGAGAGCAGTTCTTC.